This entry lists 9 T cell receptor beta chains sequenced from one sample in a study of shared clonotypes between healthy human individuals. Method: immunoSEQ multiplex PCR; TCRdb's copy keeps in-frame clones and lacks some. The sample carries over a million clones, 78% recorded once. Sequenced material: memory CD4+ T cells from PBMCs. The subset: CD45RA-negative fraction. The receptors come from a man aged 18 to 30 in good health. Some clones in this sample may be carry-over from other donors' samples.

The rearrangement joins TRBV5-1 to TRBJ1-2; 8 nucleotides match TRBD1. The trim removed 1 base at V and 6 bases at J, leaving 5 bases unmatched. The V gene's germline CDR1 is SGHRS and CDR2 YFSETQ. The CDR3 has 14 residues. CDR3 sequence (DNA): TGCGCCAGCAGCTTGTCGACAGGGGAGGATGGCTACACCTTC. It translates to CASSLSTGEDGYTF. Supplemented by reference TRBV5-1 and TRBJ1-2, the full variable domain reads KAGVTQTPRYLIKTRGQQVTLSCSPISGHRSVSWYQQTPGQGLQFLFEYFSETQRNKGNFPGRFSGRQFSNSRSEMNVSTLELGDSALYLCASSLSTGEDGYTFGSGTRLTVV.

The chain carries TRBV11-3 and TRBJ2-7, with D possibly TRBD2 on 5 matching bases. Germline CDR1 reads SGHNT; CDR2 reads YENEEA. There are 14 residues in the CDR3. V was clipped by 5 bases and J by 3 bases, with 14 bases between them. CDR3 amino acids: CASSPGGGLYEQYF. The CDR3 DNA follows: TGTGCCAGCAGCCCTGGAGGCGGCCTCTACGAGCAGTACTTC.

The chain employs TRBV5-1 and TRBJ1-2; the D gene is possibly TRBD1 (6 bases). V gave up 4 bases and J gave up 8 bases, with 18 bases separating them. The CDR3 runs to 14 residues. The germline CDR1 and CDR2 sequences are SGHRS and YFSETQ. The CDR3, as DNA: TGCGCCAGCAGCCAGACCGGCGAGGGGGGAGGCTACACCTTC. As protein: CASSQTGEGGGYTF.

This sequence joins TRBV10-3 and TRBJ2-7, with D uncertain. The ends were cut back, 8 bases at V and 7 bases at J, with 21 bases in the middle. CDR1 ENHRY and CDR2 SYGVKD come from the germline V gene. This CDR3 is built from 14 residues. The CDR3 loop is CAIERNSQPREQYF. In DNA, the CDR3 is TGTGCCATCGAAAGGAACAGCCAACCTAGGGAGCAGTACTTC.

This clone has a handful of counts. This sequence joins TRBV6-5 and TRBJ1-1, with D unclear. CDR1 and CDR2 (germline): MNHEY, SVGAGI. V dropped 0 bases and J dropped 6 bases, with 11 bases sitting between them. This CDR3 contains 14 residues. CDR3 loop: CASSYSLAVPEAFF. The CDR3 DNA follows: TGTGCCAGCAGTTACTCGTTGGCAGTCCCTGAAGCTTTCTTT.

In regard to this clone: At the DNA level, this CDR3 is encoded by other sequences in the same sample as well. The J gene is TRBJ2-2, the V gene TRBV19, with D possibly matching TRBD2 (6 bases). Trimming took off 5 bases at V and 0 bases at J, with 7 bases between the two ends. The germline V gene has CDR1 LNHDA and CDR2 SQIVND (reference sequence). CDR3 length equals 14 residues. The CDR3 coding sequence is TGTGCCAGTAGTGCGGGACCGAACACCGGGGAGCTGTTTTTT. It codes for CASSAGPNTGELFF.

Only one count was recorded for this clone. V is TRBV6-1 and J is TRBJ2-6, with a possible D match to TRBD1 (6 bases). CDR3 length: 13 residues. V lost 9 bases and J lost 2, with 8 bases in between. Germline assignment: CDR1 MNHNS and CDR2 SASEGT. The CDR3 reads CASRQAGANVLTF. In nucleotides, the CDR3 is TGTGCCAGTCGACAGGCTGGGGCCAACGTCCTGACTTTC.

The J gene is TRBJ1-2, the V gene TRBV28; TRBD1 might be the D (5 bases). The CDR3 length is 13 residues. Trimming removed 6 bases from V and 4 bases from J, with 12 bases in between. Germline CDR1 is MDHEN and CDR2 is SYDVKM. The CDR3 region has the DNA TGTGCCAGCAGACCAGACAGTCGCTATGGCTACACCTTC. Translated, it gives CASRPDSRYGYTF.

The rearrangement joins TRBV10-3 to TRBJ1-5; 7 bases map to TRBD1. The V gene end was trimmed by 10 bases and the J gene end by 5 bases; junction bases not matched to a gene: 17. Germline V lookup: CDR1 ENHRY, CDR2 SYGVKD. This CDR3 is 16 amino acids long. The CDR3 here is CASSGHLTGQDQPQHF. The CDR3, as DNA: TGTGCCAGCTCCGGTCACCTGACAGGGCAGGATCAGCCCCAGCATTTT.